The 17 T cell receptor beta chains presented below share a single source sample, sequenced in a study of T cells in Graves' hyperthyroidism and ophthalmopathy. Researchers amplified the TCR beta CDR3 regions from RNA transcripts. The HTBI primer set drove a first-round RT-PCR of the TCR CDR3. TCRdb called the multiplex PCR reads again in MiXCR, with one record for every CDR3 protein. The profile shows around 370,000 distinct CDR3 sequences, less than 20% of them singletons. Sequencing was performed on blood. The receptors were sampled from a man between 18 and 29 years old with Graves' ophthalmopathy.

This rearrangement joins TRBV7-2 to TRBJ1-4; D ambiguous. The CDR3 contains 12 residues. V was shortened by 6 bases and J by 11 bases, with 13 bases between the two germline ends. Looked up from germline, CDR1 is SGHTA and CDR2 is FQGNSA. The CDR3 sequence is CASSRNDGKLFF. CDR3 DNA: TGTGCCAGCAGTAGGAACGACGGGAAACTGTTTTTT.

This clonotype appeared a few times. The chain carries TRBV7-9 and TRBJ1-1; TRBD1 matches 7 bases. The CDR3 is 14 amino acids. CDR1 is SEHNR and CDR2 is FQNEAQ in the germline V gene (reference sequence). Trimming removed 5 bases from V and 0 bases from J; junction bases left unmatched: 3. The CDR3 DNA is TGTGCCAGCAGCAGACAGGGTGTGAACACTGAAGCTTTCTTT. It is translated as CASSRQGVNTEAFF.

The chain carries TRBV24-1 and TRBJ1-2, with D unclear. V shed 9 bases and J shed 0 bases, with 4 bases lying between them. Looked up from germline, CDR1 is KGHDR and CDR2 is SFDVKD. This CDR3 is 11 amino acids long. CDR3 bases: TGTGCCACCGGTACTAACTATGGCTACACCTTC. This sequence encodes CATGTNYGYTF.

This clonotype was detected many times. This chain links TRBV28 with TRBJ1-6; no firm D call. V was trimmed by 5 bases and J by 7 bases, leaving 15 bases between them. The CDR3 sequence is 15 residues long. Germline V lookup: CDR1 MDHEN, CDR2 SYDVKM. For the CDR3, the DNA is TGTGCCAGCAGTCCCGGCGGGGTAGACAATTCACCCCTCCACTTT. Encoded protein: CASSPGGVDNSPLHF.

The chain is built from TRBV19 and TRBJ2-1; D is ambiguous. Between the trimmed V and J ends, which lost 1 base and 8 bases, there was a span of 9 bases. The length of the CDR3 is 13 residues. Germline V lookup: CDR1 LNHDA, CDR2 SQIVND (reference sequence). CDR3 region: CASSIAVSDEQFF. CDR3 DNA: TGTGCCAGTAGTATAGCGGTTTCTGATGAGCAGTTCTTC.

This clonotype was seen a handful of times. The J gene is TRBJ2-7, the V gene TRBV13, with D perhaps matching TRBD2 (6 bases). The CDR3 runs 15 residues. Trimming left V 5 bases short and J 4 bases short, with 18 bases between. In germline, CDR1 is PRHDT, CDR2 FYEKMQ (reference sequence). CDR3 sequence (DNA): TGTGCCAGCAGCGAGGGACTTACCTGGGGTTACGAGCAGTACTTC. Its protein is CASSEGLTWGYEQYF.

This clonotype was seen at least ten times. The chain is built from TRBV12-3 or TRBV12-4 and TRBJ1-6; 8 bases agree with TRBD1. J was trimmed by 6 bases and V by 5 bases; bases with no gene match: 3. The CDR3 is 14 residues long. The CDR3 DNA is TGTGCCAGCAGTACAGGGGGAAGTAATTCACCCCTCCACTTT. Protein: CASSTGGSNSPLHF.

This clonotype appeared a few times. The chain carries TRBV9 and TRBJ2-7, with D possibly being TRBD1 (6 bases). The CDR3 runs to 17 residues. Trimming left V 0 bases short and J 2 bases short, with 18 bases between. Germline-derived CDR1 and CDR2 are SGDLS and YYNGEE. The CDR3 spells CASSVESRVGGTYEQYF. DNA of the CDR3: TGTGCCAGCAGCGTAGAGTCTAGGGTAGGGGGTACCTACGAGCAGTACTTC. Complete variable domain (other parts from reference TRBV9 and TRBJ2-7): DSGVTQTPKHLITATGQRVTLRCSPRSGDLSVYWYQQSLDQGLQFLIQYYNGEERAKGNILERFSAQQFPDLHSELNLSSLELGDSALYFCASSVESRVGGTYEQYFGPGTRLTVT.

CDR3 protein: CASSEFPRGQPQHF. CDR3 nucleotide sequence: TGTGCCAGCAGTGAGTTCCCCCGAGGTCAGCCCCAGCATTTT. The rearrangement uses TRBV6-1 and TRBJ1-5; D call uncertain. The germline gives CDR1 MNHNS, CDR2 SASEGT. The CDR3 is 14 residues long. V was clipped by 3 bases and J by 6 bases, with 12 bases between them.

The chain has TRBV18 and TRBJ1-4; D is unclear. Germline CDR1 and CDR2: KGHSH and LQKENI. The V end was cut by 6 bases, the J end by 7 bases, with 18 bases between. The CDR3 has 15 amino acids. CDR3 protein: CASSPLAPVGEKLFF. The CDR3 nucleotides are TGTGCCAGCTCCCCATTGGCGCCCGTCGGTGAAAAACTGTTTTTT.

The chain couples TRBV6-1 to TRBJ1-2, with TRBD1 matching 10 bases. The junction had 14 bases not matched to a gene; V was cut back by 6 bases and J by 4 bases. CDR3 length: 17 residues. Germline CDR1 and CDR2: MNHNS and SASEGT. The CDR3, as DNA: TGTGCCAGCAGCCCAGGAGTATCGGGACAGGGGCGCTATGGCTACACCTTC. Encoded protein: CASSPGVSGQGRYGYTF.

This clonotype was recorded many times. The chain combines TRBV12-3 or TRBV12-4 with TRBJ2-1; no clear D gene. V lost 1 base to trimming and J lost 7 bases, with 5 bases between them. The CDR3 sequence is 12 residues long. CDR3 loop: CASSLVINEQFF. CDR3 in DNA: TGTGCCAGCAGTTTAGTGATTAATGAGCAGTTCTTC.

The rearrangement links TRBV6-2 or TRBV6-3 to TRBJ1-1, with D perhaps matching TRBD1 (6 bases). The V and J ends lost 2 bases and 0 bases respectively, with 19 bases between them. CDR1 and CDR2 from the germline V gene are MNHEY and SVGEGT. This CDR3 is built from 18 residues. The CDR3 loop is CASSYGAEGTGLNTEAFF. For the CDR3, the DNA is TGTGCCAGCAGTTACGGCGCGGAGGGAACAGGGTTGAACACTGAAGCTTTCTTT.

The chain recombines TRBV5-1 with TRBJ1-2, with no clear D. This CDR3 spans 14 amino acids. Looked up from germline, CDR1 is SGHRS and CDR2 is YFSETQ. V dropped 4 bases and J dropped 7 bases, with 17 bases sitting between them. The CDR3 is CASSPSHMTAGYTF. The CDR3 DNA follows: TGCGCCAGCAGCCCCTCTCATATGACTGCTGGCTACACCTTC.

This clonotype showed up just a few times. The chain combines TRBV6-1 with TRBJ2-7, with 12 bases that match TRBD2. V gave up 6 bases and J gave up 0 bases; unmatched junction bases: 9. The length of the CDR3 is 17 residues. The germline V gene has CDR1 MNHNS and CDR2 SASEGT. The CDR3 sequence: CASRPTSGGLYSYEQYF. The CDR3 DNA reads as TGTGCCAGCAGGCCGACTAGCGGGGGCCTTTACTCCTACGAGCAGTACTTC.

This clonotype was observed at least ten times. This sequence joins TRBV6-1 and TRBJ1-2; tentative D call: TRBD1 (5 bases). Trimming shortened V by 5 bases and J by 8 bases, and 12 bases separated the two germline ends. The length of the CDR3 is 12 residues. CDR1 and CDR2 (germline): MNHNS, SASEGT. The CDR3 is CASSYKGRGYTF. DNA for the CDR3: TGTGCCAGCAGTTACAAGGGGCGCGGCTACACCTTC.

The chain carries TRBV12-3 or TRBV12-4 and TRBJ2-3; TRBD1 is a possible D gene (6 bases). The CDR3 is made up of 14 amino acids. V was trimmed by 5 bases and J by 3 bases, leaving 12 bases between them. The CDR3 nucleotides read TGTGCCAGCAGTCTGATAGGGGGTACAGATACGCAGTATTTT. It encodes CASSLIGGTDTQYF.